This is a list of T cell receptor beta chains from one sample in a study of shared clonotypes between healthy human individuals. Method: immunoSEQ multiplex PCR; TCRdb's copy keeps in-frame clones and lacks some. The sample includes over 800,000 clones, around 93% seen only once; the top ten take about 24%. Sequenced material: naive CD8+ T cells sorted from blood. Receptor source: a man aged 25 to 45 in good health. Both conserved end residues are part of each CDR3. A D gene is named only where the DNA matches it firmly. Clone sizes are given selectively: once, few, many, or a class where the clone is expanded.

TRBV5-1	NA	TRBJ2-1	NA	CASSQGDVQSNEQFF	TGCGCCAGCAGCCAAGGGGACGTTCAAAGCAATGAGCAGTTCTTC
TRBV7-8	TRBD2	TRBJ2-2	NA	CALGTSDLTGTGELFF	TGTGCCCTGGGGACTAGCGACCTTACAGGCACCGGGGAGCTGTTTTTT
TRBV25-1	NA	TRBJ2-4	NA	CASSESGYAKNIQYF	TGTGCCAGCAGTGAATCAGGGTATGCCAAAAACATTCAGTACTTC
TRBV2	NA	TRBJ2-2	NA	CASSATGSNTGELFF	TGTGCCAGCAGCGCCACTGGTTCGAACACCGGGGAGCTGTTTTTT
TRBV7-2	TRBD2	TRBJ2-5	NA	CASSPGLAGGPGETQYF	TGTGCCAGCAGCCCCGGACTAGCGGGAGGGCCGGGAGAGACCCAGTACTTC
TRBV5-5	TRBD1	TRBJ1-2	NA	CASSLGTTRTGRDGYTF	TGTGCCAGCAGCTTGGGAACGACTCGGACAGGTCGGGATGGCTACACCTTC
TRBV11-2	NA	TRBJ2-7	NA	CASSLDGARVGVGDYEQYF	TGTGCCAGCAGCTTAGATGGGGCCCGCGTGGGAGTTGGGGACTACGAGCAGTACTTC
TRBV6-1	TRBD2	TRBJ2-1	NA	CASSEWREGLRNEQFF	TGTGCCAGCAGTGAATGGCGGGAGGGCCTCCGTAATGAGCAGTTCTTC
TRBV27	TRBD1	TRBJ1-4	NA	CASSAQGATNEKLFF	TGTGCCAGCAGCGCCCAGGGGGCGACTAATGAAAAACTGTTTTTT
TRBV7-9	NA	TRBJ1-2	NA	CASSLFGYTF	TGTGCCAGCAGCTTATTTGGCTACACCTTC
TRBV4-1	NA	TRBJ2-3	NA	CASSQGAGSWDTQYF	TGCGCCAGCAGCCAAGGGGCGGGTAGTTGGGATACGCAGTATTTT
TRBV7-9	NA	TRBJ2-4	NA	CASSLVETVKNIQYF	TGTGCCAGCAGCTTAGTGGAGACAGTTAAAAACATTCAGTACTTC
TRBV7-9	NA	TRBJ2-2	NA	CAGQSTDQNTGELFF	TGTGCCGGCCAATCCACTGACCAAAACACCGGGGAGCTGTTTTTT
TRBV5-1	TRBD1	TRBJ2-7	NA	CASSFGTGEYEQYF	TGCGCCAGCAGCTTCGGAACAGGGGAGTACGAGCAGTACTTC
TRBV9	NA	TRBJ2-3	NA	CASSGRRGRDRNTDTQYF	TGTGCCAGCAGCGGAAGAAGAGGGAGAGACAGGAACACAGATACGCAGTATTTT
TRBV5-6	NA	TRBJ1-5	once	CASSRVGATNQPQHF	TGTGCCAGCAGTAGAGTAGGGGCGACTAATCAGCCCCAGCATTTT
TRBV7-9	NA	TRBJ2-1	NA	CASSLNPREWSNEQFF	TGTGCCAGCAGCTTAAATCCCCGGGAGTGGAGCAATGAGCAGTTCTTC
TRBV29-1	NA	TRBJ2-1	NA	CSVPPGPSWGDNEQFF	TGCAGCGTCCCCCCTGGGCCCTCTTGGGGAGACAATGAGCAGTTCTTC
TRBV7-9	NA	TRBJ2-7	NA	CASSLVGPYEQYF	TGTGCCAGCAGCTTAGTGGGACCCTACGAGCAGTACTTC
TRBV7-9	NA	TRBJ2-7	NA	CASSPATSSDEQYF	TGTGCCAGCAGCCCGGCCACTAGCTCCGACGAGCAGTACTTC
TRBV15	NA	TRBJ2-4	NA	CATSSGSTENIQYF	TGTGCCACCAGCAGCGGGTCCACTGAAAACATTCAGTACTTC
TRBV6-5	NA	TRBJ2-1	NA	CASSYDSTYNEQFF	TGTGCCAGCAGTTACGACTCGACCTACAATGAGCAGTTCTTC
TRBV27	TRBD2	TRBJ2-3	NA	CASKFSASGSTDTQYF	TGTGCCAGCAAATTTTCGGCTAGCGGAAGCACAGATACGCAGTATTTT